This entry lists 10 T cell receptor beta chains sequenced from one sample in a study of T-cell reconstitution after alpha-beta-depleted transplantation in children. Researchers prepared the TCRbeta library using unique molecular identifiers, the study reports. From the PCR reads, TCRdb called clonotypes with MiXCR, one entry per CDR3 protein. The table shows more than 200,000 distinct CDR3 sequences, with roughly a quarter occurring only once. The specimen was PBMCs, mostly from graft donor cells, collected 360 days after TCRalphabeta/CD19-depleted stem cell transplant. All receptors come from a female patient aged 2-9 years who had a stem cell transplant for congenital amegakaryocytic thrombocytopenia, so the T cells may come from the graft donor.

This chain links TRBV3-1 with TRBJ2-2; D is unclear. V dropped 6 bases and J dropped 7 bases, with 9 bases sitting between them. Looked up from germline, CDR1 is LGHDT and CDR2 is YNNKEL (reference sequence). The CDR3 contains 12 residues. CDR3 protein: CASREAGGELFF. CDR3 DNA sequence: TGTGCCAGCAGGGAAGCCGGCGGGGAGCTGTTTTTT.

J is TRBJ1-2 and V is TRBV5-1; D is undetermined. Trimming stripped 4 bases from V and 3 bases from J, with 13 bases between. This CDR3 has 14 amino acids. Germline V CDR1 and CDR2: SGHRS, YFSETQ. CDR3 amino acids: CASSPEVKDYGYTF. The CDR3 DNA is TGCGCCAGCAGCCCTGAGGTCAAGGACTATGGCTACACCTTC.

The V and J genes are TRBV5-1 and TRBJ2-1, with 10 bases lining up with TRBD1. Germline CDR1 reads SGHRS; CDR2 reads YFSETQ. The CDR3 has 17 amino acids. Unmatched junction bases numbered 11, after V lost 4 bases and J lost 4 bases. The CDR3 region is CASSNLGTGVLYNEQFF. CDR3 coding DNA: TGCGCCAGCAGCAACTTGGGGACAGGGGTTTTGTACAATGAGCAGTTCTTC.

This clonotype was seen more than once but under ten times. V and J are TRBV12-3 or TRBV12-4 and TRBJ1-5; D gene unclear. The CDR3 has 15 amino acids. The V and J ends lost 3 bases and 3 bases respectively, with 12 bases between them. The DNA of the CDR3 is TGTGCCAGCAGTTTTCGCAGGCTAGCCAATCAGCCCCAGCATTTT. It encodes CASSFRRLANQPQHF.

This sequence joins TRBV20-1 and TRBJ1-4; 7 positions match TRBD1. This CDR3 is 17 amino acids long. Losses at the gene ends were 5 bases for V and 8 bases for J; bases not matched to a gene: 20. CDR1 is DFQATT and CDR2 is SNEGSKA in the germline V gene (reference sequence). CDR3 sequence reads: CSAQTPVWDSRDEKLFF. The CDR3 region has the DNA TGCAGTGCTCAAACCCCCGTGTGGGACAGTCGAGACGAAAAACTGTTTTTT.

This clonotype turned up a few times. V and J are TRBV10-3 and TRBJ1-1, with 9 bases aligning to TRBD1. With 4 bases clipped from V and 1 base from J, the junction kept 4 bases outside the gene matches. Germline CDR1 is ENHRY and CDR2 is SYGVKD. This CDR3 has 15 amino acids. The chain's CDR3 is CAISGDRVQNTEAFF. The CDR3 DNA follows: TGTGCCATCAGTGGGGACAGGGTACAGAACACTGAAGCTTTCTTT.

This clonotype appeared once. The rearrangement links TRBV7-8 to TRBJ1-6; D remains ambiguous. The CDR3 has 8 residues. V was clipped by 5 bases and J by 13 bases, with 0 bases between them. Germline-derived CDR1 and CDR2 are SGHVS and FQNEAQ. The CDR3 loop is CASSPLHF. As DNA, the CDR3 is TGTGCCAGCAGCCCCCTCCACTTT.

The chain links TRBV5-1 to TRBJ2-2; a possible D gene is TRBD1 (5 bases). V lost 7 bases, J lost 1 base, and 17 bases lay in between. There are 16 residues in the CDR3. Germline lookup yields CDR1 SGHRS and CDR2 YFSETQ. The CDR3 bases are TGCGCCAGCGGCAGGGTAGCCTTCCTGAACACCGGGGAGCTGTTTTTT. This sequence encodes CASGRVAFLNTGELFF.

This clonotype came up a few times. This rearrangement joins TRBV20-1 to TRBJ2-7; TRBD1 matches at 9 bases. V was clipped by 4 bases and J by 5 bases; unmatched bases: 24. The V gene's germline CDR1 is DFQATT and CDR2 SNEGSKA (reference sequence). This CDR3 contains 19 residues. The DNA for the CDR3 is TGCAGTGCTAAGATGTACCCGAGTGGGCCGGGACAGGGTATCCACGAGCAGTACTTC. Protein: CSAKMYPSGPGQGIHEQYF.

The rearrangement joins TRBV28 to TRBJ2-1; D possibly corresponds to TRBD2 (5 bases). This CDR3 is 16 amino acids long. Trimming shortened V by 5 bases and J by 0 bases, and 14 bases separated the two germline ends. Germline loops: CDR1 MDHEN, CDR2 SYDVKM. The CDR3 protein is CASSPGVFLSYNEQFF. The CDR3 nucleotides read TGTGCCAGCAGTCCCGGGGTCTTCCTCTCCTACAATGAGCAGTTCTTC.